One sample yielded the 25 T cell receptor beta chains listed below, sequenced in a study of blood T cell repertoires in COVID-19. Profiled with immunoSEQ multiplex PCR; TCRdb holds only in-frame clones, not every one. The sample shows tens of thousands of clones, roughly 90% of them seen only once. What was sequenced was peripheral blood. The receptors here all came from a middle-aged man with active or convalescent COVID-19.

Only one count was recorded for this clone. DNA of the CDR3: TGCGCCAGCAGCCAAGATCGGGGGGTTCCGAACACTGAAGCTTTCTTT. This sequence encodes CASSQDRGVPNTEAFF. V usage is TRBV4-1 and J usage is TRBJ1-1; D is possibly TRBD1 (5 bases). The ends were cut back, 0 bases at V and 1 base at J, with 12 bases in the middle. Germline CDR1 reads MGHRA; CDR2 reads YSYEKL. The CDR3 has 16 amino acids.

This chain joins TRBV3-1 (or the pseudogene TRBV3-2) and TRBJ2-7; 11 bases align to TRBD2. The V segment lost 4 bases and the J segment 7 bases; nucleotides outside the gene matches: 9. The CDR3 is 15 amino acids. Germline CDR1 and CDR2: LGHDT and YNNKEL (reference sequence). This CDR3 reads CASSPLAGGGGEQYF. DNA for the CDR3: TGTGCCAGCAGCCCCCTAGCGGGGGGAGGCGGGGAGCAGTACTTC.

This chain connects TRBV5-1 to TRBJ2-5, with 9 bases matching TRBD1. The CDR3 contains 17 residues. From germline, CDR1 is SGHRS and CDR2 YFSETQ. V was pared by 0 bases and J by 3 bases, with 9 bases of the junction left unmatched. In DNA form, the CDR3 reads TGCGCCAGCAGCTTGGCCAGGACAGGGGTTAAAGAAGAGACCCAGTACTTC. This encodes CASSLARTGVKEETQYF.

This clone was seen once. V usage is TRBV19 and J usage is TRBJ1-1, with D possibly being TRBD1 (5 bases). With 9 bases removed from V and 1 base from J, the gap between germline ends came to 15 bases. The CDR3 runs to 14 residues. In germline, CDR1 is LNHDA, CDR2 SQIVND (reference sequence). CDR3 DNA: TGTGCCAGCGCGCGGGGACGGTCGAACACTGAAGCTTTCTTT. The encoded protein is CASARGRSNTEAFF.

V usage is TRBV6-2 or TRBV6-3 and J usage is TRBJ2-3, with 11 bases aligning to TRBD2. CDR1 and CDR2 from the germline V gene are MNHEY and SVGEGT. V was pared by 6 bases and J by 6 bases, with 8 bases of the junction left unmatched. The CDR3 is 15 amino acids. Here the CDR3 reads CASSRLAGRPDTQYF. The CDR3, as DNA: TGTGCCAGCAGCCGACTAGCGGGGAGACCGGATACGCAGTATTTT.

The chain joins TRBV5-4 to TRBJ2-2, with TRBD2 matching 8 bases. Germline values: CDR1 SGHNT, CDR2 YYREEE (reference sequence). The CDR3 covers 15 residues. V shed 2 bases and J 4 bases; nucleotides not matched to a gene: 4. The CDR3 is CASSFPAGATGELFF. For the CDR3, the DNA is TGTGCCAGCAGCTTCCCAGCGGGGGCCACCGGGGAGCTGTTTTTT.

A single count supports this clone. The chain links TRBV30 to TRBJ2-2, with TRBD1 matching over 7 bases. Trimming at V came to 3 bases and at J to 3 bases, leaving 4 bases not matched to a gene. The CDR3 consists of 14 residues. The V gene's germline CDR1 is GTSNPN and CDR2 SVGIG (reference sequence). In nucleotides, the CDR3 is TGTGCCTGGAGAACCGGGACAGACACCGGGGAGCTGTTTTTT. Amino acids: CAWRTGTDTGELFF.

The CDR3 DNA reads as TGCGCCAGCAGCTTGGCCGTTGGGCGCGGGGGGGCTGGCGATGAGCAGTTCTTC. It yields the protein CASSLAVGRGGAGDEQFF. J is TRBJ2-1 and V is TRBV5-1, with 9 positions matching TRBD2. Unmatched junction bases numbered 15, after V lost 0 bases and J lost 8 bases. The CDR3 length is 18 residues. Germline CDR1 is SGHRS and CDR2 is YFSETQ.

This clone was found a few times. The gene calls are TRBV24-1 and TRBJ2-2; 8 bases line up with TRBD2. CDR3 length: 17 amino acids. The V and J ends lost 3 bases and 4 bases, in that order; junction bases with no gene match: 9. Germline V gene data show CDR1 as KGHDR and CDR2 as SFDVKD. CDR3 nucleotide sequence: TGTGCCACCAGTGATCACGGGAGGGAGAGAGGCACCGGGGAGCTGTTTTTT. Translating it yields CATSDHGRERGTGELFF.

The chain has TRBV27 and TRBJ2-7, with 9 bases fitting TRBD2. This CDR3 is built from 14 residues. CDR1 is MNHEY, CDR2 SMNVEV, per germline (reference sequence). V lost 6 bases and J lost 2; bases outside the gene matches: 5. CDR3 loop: CASRPRGGPYEQYF. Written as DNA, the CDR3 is TGTGCCAGCAGACCGCGGGGGGGACCCTACGAGCAGTACTTC.

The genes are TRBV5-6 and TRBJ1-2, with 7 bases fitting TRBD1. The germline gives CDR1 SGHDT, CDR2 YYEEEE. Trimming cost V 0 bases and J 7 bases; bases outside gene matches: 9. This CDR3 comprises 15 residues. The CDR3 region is CASSLGVTGSFGYTF. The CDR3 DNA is TGTGCCAGCAGCTTGGGAGTGACAGGGTCCTTTGGCTACACCTTC. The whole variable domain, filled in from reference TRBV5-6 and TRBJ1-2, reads DAGVTQSPTHLIKTRGQQVTLRCSPKSGHDTVSWYQQALGQGPQFIFQYYEEEERQRGNFPDRFSGHQFPNYSSELNVNALLLGDSALYLCASSLGVTGSFGYTFGSGTRLTVV.

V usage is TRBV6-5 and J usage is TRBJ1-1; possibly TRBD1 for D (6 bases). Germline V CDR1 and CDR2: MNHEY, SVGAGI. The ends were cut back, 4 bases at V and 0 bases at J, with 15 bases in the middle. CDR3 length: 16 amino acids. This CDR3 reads CASSSYRVPMNTEAFF. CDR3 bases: TGTGCCAGCAGTTCCTACAGGGTGCCCATGAACACTGAAGCTTTCTTT.

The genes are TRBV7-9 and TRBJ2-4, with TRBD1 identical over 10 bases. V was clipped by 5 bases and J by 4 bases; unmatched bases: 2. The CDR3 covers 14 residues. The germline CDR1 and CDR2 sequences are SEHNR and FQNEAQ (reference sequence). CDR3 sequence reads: CASSPGQGKNIQYF. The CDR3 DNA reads TGTGCCAGCAGCCCGGGACAGGGGAAAAACATTCAGTACTTC.

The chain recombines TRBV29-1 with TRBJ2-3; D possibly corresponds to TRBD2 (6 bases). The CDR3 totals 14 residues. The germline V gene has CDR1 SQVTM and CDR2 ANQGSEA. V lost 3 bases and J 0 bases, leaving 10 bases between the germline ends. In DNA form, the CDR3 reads TGCAGCGTTGATCGCGGGACTAGCACAGATACGCAGTATTTT. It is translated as CSVDRGTSTDTQYF.

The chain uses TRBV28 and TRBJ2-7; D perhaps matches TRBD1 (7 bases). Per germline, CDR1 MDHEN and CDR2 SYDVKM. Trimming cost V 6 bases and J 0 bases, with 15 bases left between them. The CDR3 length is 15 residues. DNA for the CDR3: TGTGCCAGCAGCCCTCTGCAGGGGGGCTCCTACGAGCAGTACTTC. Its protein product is CASSPLQGGSYEQYF.

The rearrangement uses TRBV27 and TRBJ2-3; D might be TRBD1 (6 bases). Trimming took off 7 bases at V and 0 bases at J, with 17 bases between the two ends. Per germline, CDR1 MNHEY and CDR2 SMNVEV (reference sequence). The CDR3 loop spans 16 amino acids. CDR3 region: CASMLQGTTSTDTQYF. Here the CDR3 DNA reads TGTGCCAGCATGTTGCAGGGGACGACTAGCACAGATACGCAGTATTTT.

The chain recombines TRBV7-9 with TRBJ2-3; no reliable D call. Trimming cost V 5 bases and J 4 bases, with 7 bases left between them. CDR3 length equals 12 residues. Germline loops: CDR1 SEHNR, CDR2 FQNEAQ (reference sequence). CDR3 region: CASSLNPDTQYF. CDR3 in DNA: TGTGCCAGCAGCCTAAATCCAGATACGCAGTATTTT.

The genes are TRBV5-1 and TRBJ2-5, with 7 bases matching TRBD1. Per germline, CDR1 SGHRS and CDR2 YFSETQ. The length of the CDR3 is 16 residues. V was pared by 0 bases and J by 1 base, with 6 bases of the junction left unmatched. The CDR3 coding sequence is TGCGCCAGCAGCTTGGCGGGACAGCACTTCCAAGAGACCCAGTACTTC. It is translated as CASSLAGQHFQETQYF. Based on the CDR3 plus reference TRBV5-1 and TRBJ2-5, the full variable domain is KAGVTQTPRYLIKTRGQQVTLSCSPISGHRSVSWYQQTPGQGLQFLFEYFSETQRNKGNFPGRFSGRQFSNSRSEMNVSTLELGDSALYLCASSLAGQHFQETQYFGPGTRLLVL.

CDR3 region: CASSLSGVLNEQFF. The CDR3 region has the DNA TGCGCCAGCAGCTTGAGCGGGGTTTTAAATGAGCAGTTCTTC. The V gene is TRBV5-1, the J gene TRBJ2-1; TRBD2 aligns across 7 bases. Germline V gives CDR1 SGHRS, CDR2 YFSETQ. The V gene end was trimmed by 1 base and the J gene end by 7 bases; junction bases not matched to a gene: 5. This CDR3 comprises 14 residues.

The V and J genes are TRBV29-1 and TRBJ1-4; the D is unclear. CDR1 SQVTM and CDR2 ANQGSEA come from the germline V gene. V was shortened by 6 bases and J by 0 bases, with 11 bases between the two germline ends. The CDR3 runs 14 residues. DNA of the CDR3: TGCAGCGTCTTGACTGGTGCAACTAATGAAAAACTGTTTTTT. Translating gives CSVLTGATNEKLFF.

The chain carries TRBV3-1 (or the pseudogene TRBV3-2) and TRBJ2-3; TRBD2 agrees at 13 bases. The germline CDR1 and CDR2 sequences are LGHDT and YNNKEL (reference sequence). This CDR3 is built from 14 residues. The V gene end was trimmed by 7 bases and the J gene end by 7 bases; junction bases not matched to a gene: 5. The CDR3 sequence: CASNQGLAGYTQYF. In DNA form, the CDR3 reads TGTGCCAGCAACCAGGGACTAGCGGGATATACGCAGTATTTT.

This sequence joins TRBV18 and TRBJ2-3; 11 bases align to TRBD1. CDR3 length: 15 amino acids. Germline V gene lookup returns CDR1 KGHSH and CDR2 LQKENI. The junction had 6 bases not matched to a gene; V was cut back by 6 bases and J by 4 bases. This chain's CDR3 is CASSRGQGEADTQYF. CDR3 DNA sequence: TGTGCCAGCTCCCGGGGACAGGGGGAGGCAGATACGCAGTATTTT.

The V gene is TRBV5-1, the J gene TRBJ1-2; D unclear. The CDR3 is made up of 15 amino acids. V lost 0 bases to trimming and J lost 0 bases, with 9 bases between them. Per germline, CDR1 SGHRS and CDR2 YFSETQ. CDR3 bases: TGCGCCAGCAGCTTGGTTCAGAACGCTAACTATGGCTACACCTTC. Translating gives CASSLVQNANYGYTF.

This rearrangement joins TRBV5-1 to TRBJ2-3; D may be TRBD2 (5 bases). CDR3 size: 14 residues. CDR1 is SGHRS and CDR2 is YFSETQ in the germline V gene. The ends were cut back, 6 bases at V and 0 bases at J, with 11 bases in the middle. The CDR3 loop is CASNREGSTDTQYF. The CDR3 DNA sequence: TGCGCCAGCAATCGTGAGGGTAGCACAGATACGCAGTATTTT.

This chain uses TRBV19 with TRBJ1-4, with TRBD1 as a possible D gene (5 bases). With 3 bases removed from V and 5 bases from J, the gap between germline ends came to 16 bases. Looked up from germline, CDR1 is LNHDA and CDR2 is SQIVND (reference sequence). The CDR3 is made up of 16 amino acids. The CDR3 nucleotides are TGTGCCAGTAGTATCTCCCGGACAAGGGTGAATGAAAAACTGTTTTTT. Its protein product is CASSISRTRVNEKLFF.